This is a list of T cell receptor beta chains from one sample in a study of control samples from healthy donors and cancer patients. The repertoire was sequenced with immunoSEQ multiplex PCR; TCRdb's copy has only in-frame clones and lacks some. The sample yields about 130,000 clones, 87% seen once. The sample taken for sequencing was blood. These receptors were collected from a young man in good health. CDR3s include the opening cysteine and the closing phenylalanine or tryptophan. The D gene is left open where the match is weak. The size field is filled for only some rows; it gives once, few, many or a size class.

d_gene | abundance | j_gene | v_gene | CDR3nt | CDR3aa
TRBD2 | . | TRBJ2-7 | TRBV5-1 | TGCGCCAGCAGCTTGGGGGGGACTAGCGGGACCTACGAGCAGTACTTC | CASSLGGTSGTYEQYF
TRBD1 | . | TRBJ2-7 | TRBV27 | TGTGCCAGCAGGACCCTCGGAGACAGGGGAGACAACGAGCAGTACTTC | CASRTLGDRGDNEQYF
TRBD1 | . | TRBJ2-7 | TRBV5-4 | TGTGCCAGCAGCCTGGGACAGGGGGTCCTAGTGGAGCAGTACTTC | CASSLGQGVLVEQYF
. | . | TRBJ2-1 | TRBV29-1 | TGCAGCGTTGAAGACAGGGGTTCCTACAATGAGCAGTTCTTC | CSVEDRGSYNEQFF
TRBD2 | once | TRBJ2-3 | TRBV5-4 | TGTGCCAGCAGCTTGACTAGCGGGAGCACAGATACGCAGTATTTT | CASSLTSGSTDTQYF
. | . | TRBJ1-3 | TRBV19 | TGTGCCAGTAGTGGACCGCCGGGGAACTCTGGAAACACCATATATTTT | CASSGPPGNSGNTIYF
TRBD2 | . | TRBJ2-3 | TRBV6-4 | TGTGCCAGCAGTGACTCATTAGCGGGAGGGGATACGCAGTATTTT | CASSDSLAGGDTQYF
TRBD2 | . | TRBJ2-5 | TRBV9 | TGTGCCAGCAGCGTAGGAAGAGCTAGCGGCCAAGAGACCCAGTACTTC | CASSVGRASGQETQYF
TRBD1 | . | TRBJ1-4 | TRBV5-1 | TGCGCCAGCAGTAGACAGGGGGCTGCAACTAATGAAAAACTGTTTTTT | CASSRQGAATNEKLFF
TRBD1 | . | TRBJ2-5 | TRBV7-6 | TGTGCCAGCAGCTCGGCCCGGGACAGAGATTCTGAGACCCAGTACTTC | CASSSARDRDSETQYF
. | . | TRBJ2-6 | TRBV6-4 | TGTGCCAGCAGTGAAGGCTCTGGGGCCAACGTCCTGACTTTC | CASSEGSGANVLTF
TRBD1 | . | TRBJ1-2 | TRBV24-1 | TGTGCCACCAGTGATGGGGACAGGACATATGGCTACACCTTC | CATSDGDRTYGYTF
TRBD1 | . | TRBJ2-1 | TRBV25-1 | TGTGCCAGCAGTGAGATAGGGACAGGTTATGACAATGAGCAGTTCTTC | CASSEIGTGYDNEQFF
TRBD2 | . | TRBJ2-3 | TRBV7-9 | TGTGCCAGCTCCGGGACTAGCGGGATAGTGCAGTATTTT | CASSGTSGIVQYF
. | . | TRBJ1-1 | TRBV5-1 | TGCGCCAGCAGCTTGGTAACAAGAACTGAAGCTTTCTTT | CASSLVTRTEAFF
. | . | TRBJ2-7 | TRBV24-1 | TGTGCCACCAGTGATGCCGGGAGAACGCTCGAGCAGTACTTC | CATSDAGRTLEQYF
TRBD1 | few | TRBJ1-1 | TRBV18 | TGTGCCAGCTCGGGGGACAGGCGGATTTCCATGAACACTGAAGCTTTCTTT | CASSGDRRISMNTEAFF
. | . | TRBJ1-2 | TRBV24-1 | TGTGCCACCAGTGATTTGTTCCCCGGGACGGATTATGGCTACACCTTC | CATSDLFPGTDYGYTF
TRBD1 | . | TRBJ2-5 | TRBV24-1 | TGTGCCACCAGTGATTTATCAGGGGGCGAGGAGACCCAGTACTTC | CATSDLSGGEETQYF
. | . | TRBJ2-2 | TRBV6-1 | TGTGCCAGCAGTGAATACTTTACAGGGAGGAACACCGGGGAGCTGTTTTTT | CASSEYFTGRNTGELFF
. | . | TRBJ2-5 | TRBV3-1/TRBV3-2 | TGTGCCAGCAGTTGGACGACAAAGACCCAGTACTTC | CASSWTTKTQYF
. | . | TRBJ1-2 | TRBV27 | TGTGCCAGCAGTCGGCAGGTAGCTAACTATGGCTACACCTTC | CASSRQVANYGYTF
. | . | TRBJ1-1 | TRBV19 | TGTGCCAGCTCTCTGGAGGGAGCCACTGAAGCTTTCTTT | CASSLEGATEAFF
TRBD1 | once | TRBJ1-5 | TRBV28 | TGTGCCAGCAGTGGGACAGACTATAGCAATCAGTCCCAGCATTTT | CASSGTDYSNQSQHF
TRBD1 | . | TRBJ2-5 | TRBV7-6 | TGTGCCAGCAGCCACGACAGGGATCGATTCTCCCAAGAGGCCCAGTACTTC | CASSHDRDRFSQEAQYF
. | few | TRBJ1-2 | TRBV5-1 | TGCGCCAGCAGCTTGGGATATGCGCAGGCCCCAGGCTACACCTTC | CASSLGYAQAPGYTF
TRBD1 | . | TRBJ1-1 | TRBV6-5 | TGTGCCATAGGGGGACAGGATCAAATAGGGATTGAAGCTTTCTTT | CAIGGQDQIGIEAFF
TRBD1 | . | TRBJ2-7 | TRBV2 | TGTGCCAGCAGTGGGACAGGGTTGGGCGAGCAGTACTTC | CASSGTGLGEQYF
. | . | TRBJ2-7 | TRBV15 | TGTGCCACCAGCAGAGAGACGAGGGGTCCGTTCTACGAGCAGTACTTC | CATSRETRGPFYEQYF
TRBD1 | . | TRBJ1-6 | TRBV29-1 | TGCAGCGTTGTAGACAGGGGAGGATCACCCCTCCACTTT | CSVVDRGGSPLHF
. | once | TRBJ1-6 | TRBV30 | TGTGCCTGGAGTGAGTCCAGTTCCCTGAGGGGTTCACCCCTCCACTTT | CAWSESSSLRGSPLHF
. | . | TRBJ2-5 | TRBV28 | TGTGCCAGCAAGAGAGGAGGGCTGGGGACCCAGTACTTC | CASKRGGLGTQYF
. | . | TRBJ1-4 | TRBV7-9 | TGTGCCAGCCGCAGGGGCGCTGAAAAACTGTTTTTT | CASRRGAEKLFF
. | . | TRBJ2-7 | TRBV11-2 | TGTGCCAGCAGCTTAGAGTGGGGTGCGGCCTACGAGCAGTACTTC | CASSLEWGAAYEQYF
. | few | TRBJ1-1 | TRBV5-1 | TGCGCCAGCAGCTCCCAACAGGGTAGAGCCACTGAAGCTTTCTTT | CASSSQQGRATEAFF
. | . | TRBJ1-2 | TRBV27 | TGTGCCAGCAGTTTATCGATAGGTAATGGATATGGCTACACCTTC | CASSLSIGNGYGYTF
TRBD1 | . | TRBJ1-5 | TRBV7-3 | TGTGCCAGCAGCCTAGGGACAGGGGAACAGCCCCAGCATTTT | CASSLGTGEQPQHF
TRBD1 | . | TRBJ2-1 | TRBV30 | TGTGCCCGCCTCGGACAGGGAGGCAATGAGCAGTTCTTC | CARLGQGGNEQFF
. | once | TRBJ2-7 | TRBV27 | TGTGCCAGCAGTTTCGGCAGTCATGAGGGGACCTACGAGCAGTACTTC | CASSFGSHEGTYEQYF